The 21 T cell receptor beta chains below were found in one sample sequenced in a study of molecular identifiers for immune sequencing clone quantification. TCRdb reprocessed the PCR reads via MiXCR and lists one record per CDR3 protein. The sample shows approximately 500,000 distinct CDR3 sequences, around 21% of them seen only once. The specimen sequenced was naive CD8+ T cells from blood, with Jurkat cell RNA spiked in. Subset denoted: FACS-sorted CD8+CD4-CCR7+CD45RA+ naive T cells. These receptors all stem from a human donor in good health. Some libraries in this study had Jurkat cell RNA spiked in.

This clonotype was seen a handful of times. This sequence joins TRBV6-2 or TRBV6-3 and TRBJ2-5, with D maybe TRBD1 (6 bases). The CDR3 spans 12 residues. Germline values: CDR1 MNHEY, CDR2 SVGEGT. V was cut by 6 bases and J by 4 bases, with 9 bases left in between. CDR3 amino acids: CASRDRLETQYF. The CDR3, as DNA: TGTGCCAGCAGGGACAGATTAGAGACCCAGTACTTC.

Many counts were recorded for this clonotype. One junction end disagrees with the germline gene, perhaps due to a read error. The V gene is TRBV5-6, the J gene TRBJ1-1; no clear D. This CDR3 comprises 15 residues. Germline lookup yields CDR1 SGHDT and CDR2 YYEEEE. CDR3 loop: CASSLEGVMNTEAFF. Here the CDR3 DNA reads TGTGCCAGCAGTTTGGAGGGCGTGATGAACACTGAAGCTTTCTTT.

This sequence joins TRBV20-1 and TRBJ2-5; weak D call: TRBD1 (5 bases). There are 14 residues in the CDR3. Germline-derived CDR1 and CDR2 are DFQATT and SNEGSKA (reference sequence). Between the trimmed V and J ends, which lost 5 bases and 2 bases, there was a span of 15 bases. Written as DNA, the CDR3 is TGCAGTGCTTGGGGCATTATGGGACAAGAGACCCAGTACTTC. This translates into CSAWGIMGQETQYF.

As to this clonotype: This may stem from a read error, because a much larger clone lies one nucleotide away. The chain recombines TRBV6-5 with TRBJ2-7; D might be TRBD2 (5 bases). Germline loops: CDR1 MNHEY, CDR2 SVGAGI. The CDR3 extends over 13 amino acids. With 5 bases removed from V and 7 bases from J, the gap between germline ends came to 15 bases. CDR3 in amino acids: CASSGYTTREQYF. DNA of the CDR3: TGTGCCAGCAGTGGTTACACCACTAGGGAGCAGTACTTC.

As for this clonotype: Given a much more abundant clone one base away, this may be a read error. This chain links TRBV12-3 or TRBV12-4 with TRBJ1-1, with D uncertain. With 7 bases removed from V and 4 bases from J, the gap between germline ends came to 10 bases. The CDR3 is 12 amino acids. The CDR3 reads CASTHGSTEAFF. CDR3 DNA: TGTGCCAGCACCCACGGGTCCACTGAAGCTTTCTTT.

This clonotype was counted many times. V usage is TRBV27 and J usage is TRBJ1-1; D is unclear. Trimming took 2 bases from V and 5 from J, leaving 12 bases between them. This CDR3 has 14 amino acids. Germline CDR1 and CDR2: MNHEY and SMNVEV (reference sequence). The CDR3 is CASSLHGGRTEAFF. In DNA, the CDR3 is TGTGCCAGCAGTTTACACGGAGGGAGGACTGAAGCTTTCTTT.

This chain links TRBV7-9 with TRBJ2-7; 7 nucleotides align to TRBD2. The germline V gene has CDR1 SEHNR and CDR2 FQNEAQ (reference sequence). This CDR3 has 15 residues. The trim removed 5 bases at V and 5 bases at J, leaving 12 bases unmatched. CDR3 bases: TGTGCCAGCAGCAATCGGGTGGGCGGGAGCAACGAGCAGTACTTC. Its translation is CASSNRVGGSNEQYF.

This clonotype has more than one count but fewer than ten. The V call is TRBV4-1, the J call TRBJ2-7, with D perhaps TRBD2 (5 bases). Trimming cost V 1 base and J 3 bases, with 13 bases left between them. The germline V gene encodes CDR1 MGHRA and CDR2 YSYEKL. CDR3 length: 15 residues. The chain's CDR3 is CASSQASPGDYEQYF. The CDR3 nucleotides are TGCGCCAGCAGCCAAGCTTCGCCCGGGGACTACGAGCAGTACTTC.

This clonotype was seen many times. V is TRBV7-9 and J is TRBJ1-3; 8 bases agree with TRBD1. The V segment lost 5 bases and the J segment 2 bases; nucleotides outside the gene matches: 11. This CDR3 is 17 amino acids long. The germline gives CDR1 SEHNR, CDR2 FQNEAQ (reference sequence). The CDR3 protein is CASSPRTGTEPGNTIYF. The CDR3 DNA reads as TGTGCCAGCAGCCCCCGGACAGGGACGGAACCTGGAAACACCATATATTTT.

This clonotype was seen repeatedly, ten times or more. This sequence joins TRBV20-1 and TRBJ2-7; TRBD1 or TRBD2 may be the D gene (5 bases each). Trimming took off 1 base at V and 7 bases at J, with 17 bases between the two ends. Germline lookup yields CDR1 DFQATT and CDR2 SNEGSKA (reference sequence). The CDR3 is 14 amino acids. CDR3 residues: CSARGAEGTKEQYF. The CDR3 DNA follows: TGCAGTGCTAGAGGGGCCGAGGGGACCAAGGAGCAGTACTTC.

This clonotype was detected ten times or more. V is TRBV19 and J is TRBJ2-3, with D unclear. V shed 1 base and J shed 1 base, with 6 bases lying between them. Germline-derived CDR1 and CDR2 are LNHDA and SQIVND (reference sequence). This CDR3 has 14 amino acids. CDR3 amino acids: CASSIGTGTDTQYF. The CDR3, as DNA: TGTGCCAGTAGTATAGGCACAGGCACAGATACGCAGTATTTT.

In its sample, this clonotype was seen a few times. In DNA form, the CDR3 reads TGTGCCTGGGCGACCCTGGCCGGGACTAGCGGGTACTACGAGCAGTACTTC. Translating gives CAWATLAGTSGYYEQYF. The J gene is TRBJ2-7, the V gene TRBV30; 12 bases are a match to TRBD2. This CDR3 region has 17 residues. The V and J ends lost 5 bases and 3 bases, in that order; junction bases with no gene match: 14. Germline CDR1 is GTSNPN and CDR2 is SVGIG (reference sequence).

Notes on this clonotype: A much larger clone differs from this one at a single base, so this may be a read error. The chain is built from TRBV4-3 and TRBJ2-7; D gene ambiguous. This CDR3 contains 14 residues. CDR1 LGHNA and CDR2 YSLEER come from the germline V gene. Trimming removed 1 base at V and 3 bases at J, with 10 bases between. The CDR3 coding sequence is TGCGCCAGCAGCCAAGGTTCGGTCGACTACGAGCAGTACTTC. It yields the protein CASSQGSVDYEQYF.

Many counts were recorded for this clonotype. V is TRBV4-3 and J is TRBJ2-3; the D is unclear. Germline V gene data show CDR1 as LGHNA and CDR2 as YSLEER. V was shortened by 1 base and J by 4 bases, with 6 bases between the two germline ends. The CDR3 contains 13 residues. The CDR3 DNA sequence: TGCGCCAGCAGCCAAGTAAGCGCAGATACGCAGTATTTT. Its translation is CASSQVSADTQYF.

This clonotype has at least ten counts. The genes are TRBV7-9 and TRBJ2-1, with D unresolved. CDR3 length: 18 amino acids. V lost 5 bases, J lost 2 bases, and 22 bases lay in between. Germline V CDR1 and CDR2: SEHNR, FQNEAQ (reference sequence). CDR3 loop: CASSPSRGSAGPYNEQFF. CDR3 coding DNA: TGTGCCAGCAGCCCCTCTCGTGGGTCGGCCGGGCCCTACAATGAGCAGTTCTTC.

This clonotype was detected only a few times. The CDR3 bases are TGCGCCAGCAGCTTTAAGGGCGCGACAGACAATGAGCAGTTCTTC. Amino acids: CASSFKGATDNEQFF. The chain joins TRBV5-1 to TRBJ2-1; TRBD1 is a possible D gene (5 bases). Per germline, CDR1 SGHRS and CDR2 YFSETQ. V lost 2 bases and J lost 5, with 14 bases in between. The CDR3 has 15 amino acids.

Details on this clonotype: A much larger clone differs from this one at a single base, so this may be a read error. V is TRBV7-9 and J is TRBJ1-1; TRBD1 matches 8 bases. Germline assignment: CDR1 SEHNR and CDR2 FQNEAQ (reference sequence). The CDR3 runs 13 residues. In DNA, the CDR3 is TGTGCCAGCAGCACGCGGACAGGGAGGGAAGCTTCCTTT. Its translation is CASSTRTGREASF.

This clonotype was seen many times. The chain uses TRBV30 and TRBJ2-3, with D uncertain. Trimming cost V 5 bases and J 2 bases, with 5 bases left between them. Germline loops: CDR1 GTSNPN, CDR2 SVGIG (reference sequence). The CDR3 sequence is 11 residues long. For the CDR3, the DNA is TGTGCCTGGGGCCCCACAGATACGCAGTATTTT. It is translated as CAWGPTDTQYF.

CDR3 nucleotide sequence: TGTGCCAGCAGCGGAACGGGACAGTGGCTAGCTTTCTTT. Residues: CASSGTGQWLAFF. This chain links TRBV11-2 with TRBJ1-1; TRBD1 agrees at 7 bases. Trimming took 5 bases from V and 10 from J; bases not matched to a gene: 10. The length of the CDR3 is 13 residues. CDR1 SGHAT and CDR2 FQNNGV come from the germline V gene.

This clonotype was counted many times. The chain uses TRBV6-2 or TRBV6-3 and TRBJ1-1; weak D call: TRBD1 (6 bases). The V gene's germline CDR1 is MNHEY and CDR2 SVGEGT. The V gene lost 10 bases and the J gene lost 4 bases, with 16 bases spanning the gap. The CDR3 has 13 amino acids. In nucleotides, the CDR3 is TGTGCCACCAACAGGGTACAGGGCACTGAAGCTTTCTTT. This sequence encodes CATNRVQGTEAFF.

V gene TRBV11-2 combines with J gene TRBJ2-5; the match to TRBD2 covers 11 bases. CDR1 SGHAT and CDR2 FQNNGV come from the germline V gene. The CDR3 totals 15 residues. Trimming removed 6 bases from V and 2 bases from J; junction bases left unmatched: 5. This chain's CDR3 is CASSPLAGVQETQYF. For the CDR3, the DNA is TGTGCCAGCAGTCCACTAGCGGGGGTTCAAGAGACCCAGTACTTC. Using reference TRBV11-2 and TRBJ2-5 for the parts outside the CDR3, the full variable domain is EAGVAQSPRYKIIEKRQSVAFWCNPISGHATLYWYQQILGQGPKLLIQFQNNGVVDDSQLPKDRFSAERLKGVDSTLKIQPAKLEDSAVYLCASSPLAGVQETQYFGPGTRLLVL.